The clone carrying this TCR beta chain was observed a few times. Its antigen is unknown. This entry is derived from a study of T cell responses to AZD1222 COVID-19 vaccine. Findings and caveats of the study: White British ancestry dominated among donors, who included more females, and clonal diversity was possibly underestimated. Dominant CD4 TCR responses targeted spike regions 160-218 and 743-854.

TCRdb's table, derived via immunoSEQ multiplex PCR, lists solely in-frame clones and lacks some. This table has 100,000 to 120,000 clones, roughly 92% appearing once. J gave up 4 bases and V 7 bases, and 8 bases lay outside the gene matches. The germline CDR1 and CDR2 sequences are SGHRS and YFSETQ. The CDR3 loop spans 15 amino acids. V usage is TRBV5-1 and J usage is TRBJ2-1; 10 bases are shared with TRBD2. The TCR was taken from an adult who received the AZD1222 COVID-19 vaccine. The sample was peripheral blood, taken 28 days after the second AZD1222 dose. The CDR3 sequence: CASLLGTSEYNEQFF. The DNA for the CDR3 is TGCGCCAGCCTGCTGGGGACTAGCGAATACAATGAGCAGTTCTTC.